These 8 T cell receptor beta chains were sequenced from one sample in a study of blood T cells in healthy people across ages. Sample-barcoded 5' priming and a J-beta primer mix drove a second PCR of about 6 to 11 cycles. TCRdb ran MiXCR on the 5' RACE reads and lists one entry per CDR3 protein. The table has hundreds of thousands of distinct CDR3 sequences, 25% to 30% seen once; the top ten hold 15% to 19%. The sequenced material came from blood. These receptors were collected from a woman older than 75 in good health.

As concerns this clonotype: A much larger clone differs by one base, so this may be a read error. The rearrangement uses TRBV9 and TRBJ2-1; TRBD2 matches at 8 bases. Germline V gene data show CDR1 as SGDLS and CDR2 as YYNGEE. Germline trimming cut 5 bases from V and 0 bases from J; bases unmatched to any gene: 10. The CDR3 is made up of 17 amino acids. CDR3 region: CASSKVSGASSYNEQFF. The CDR3 nucleotides read TGTGCCAGCAGTAAGGTTAGCGGGGCGAGCTCCTACAATGAGCAGTTCTTC.

The rearrangement joins TRBV30 to TRBJ2-3; 7 bases are shared with TRBD1. The CDR3 spans 15 residues. Germline lookup yields CDR1 GTSNPN and CDR2 SVGIG (reference sequence). The junction had 4 bases not matched to a gene; V was cut back by 1 base and J by 0 bases. The CDR3 coding sequence is TGTGCCTGGAGTGCGTCACAGGGGAGCACAGATACGCAGTATTTT. Its translation is CAWSASQGSTDTQYF.

Turning to this clonotype: A read error may be the cause here, since a much bigger clone is one base away. This chain uses TRBV20-1 with TRBJ1-2, with TRBD1 matching 11 bases. V gave up 5 bases and J gave up 6 bases; unmatched junction bases: 8. Germline V gene data show CDR1 as DFQATT and CDR2 as SNEGSKA (reference sequence). This CDR3 region has 14 residues. The CDR3 DNA is TGCAGTGCTCTGAAGGGACAGGGGGGGAATGGCTACACCTTC. This sequence encodes CSALKGQGGNGYTF.

Concerning this clonotype itself: An end of the junction differs from the germline gene, which may be a read error. The chain employs TRBV6-5 and TRBJ2-5, with D possibly matching TRBD2 (7 bases). This CDR3 comprises 17 residues. CDR1 is MNHEY, CDR2 SVGAGI, per germline. In DNA form, the CDR3 reads TGTGTCAGCAGTTACAGGGCCCTGGCGGGGGTAAAGGAGACCCAGTACTTC. Its translation is CVSSYRALAGVKETQYF.

This clonotype was observed at least ten times. The chain uses TRBV9 and TRBJ2-1, with D unclear. Germline lookup yields CDR1 SGDLS and CDR2 YYNGEE. The CDR3 spans 16 residues. Trimming pared 3 bases from V and 0 bases from J, leaving 13 bases between. The CDR3 bases are TGTGCCAGCAGCGGCTCTGGGCGGAGCTCCTACAATGAGCAGTTCTTC. This gives the protein CASSGSGRSSYNEQFF.

The chain joins TRBV6-5 to TRBJ2-1, with 9 bases fitting TRBD1. The V gene's germline CDR1 is MNHEY and CDR2 SVGAGI. The CDR3 runs 16 residues. The ends lost 2 bases at V and 7 bases at J; junction bases unmatched: 9. Here the CDR3 DNA reads TGTGCCAGCAGTTACCGAGGGACAGGGATAGGGAATGAGCAGTTCTTC. Its translation: CASSYRGTGIGNEQFF.

V usage is TRBV5-1 and J usage is TRBJ2-1, with 8 positions matching TRBD2. CDR1 is SGHRS, CDR2 YFSETQ, per germline. Trimming at V came to 6 bases and at J to 4 bases, leaving 6 bases not matched to a gene. The CDR3 runs to 14 residues. CDR3 in amino acids: CASTVGGGYNEQFF. CDR3 in DNA: TGCGCCAGCACGGTCGGGGGGGGTTACAATGAGCAGTTCTTC.

The CDR3 nucleotides are TGTGCCAGCAGGGGACCATCCTACGAGCAGTACTTC. This gives the protein CASRGPSYEQYF. The chain combines TRBV12-3 or TRBV12-4 with TRBJ2-7, with D perhaps assigned TRBD1 or TRBD2 (5 bases each). The germline V and J ends were trimmed by 6 bases and 1 base, with 7 bases remaining between them. CDR3 size: 12 residues.